The present entry profiles one TCR beta chain with its context. Which antigen it targets is not known. Base quality data are lacking; no much larger clone is found one base away. These data come from a study of blood T cells in healthy people across ages (dated by TCRdb to between 2015 and 2016). Describing the broader study: Template switching captured roughly one uniquely barcoded TCR beta cDNA molecule per two T cells in model experiments. The study measured age-related changes in TCR beta repertoire diversity using deep sequencing normalized with unique cDNA molecular identifiers. The donors were split into four age groups: young (average 16 years), middle-aged (39), aged (about 62) and long-lived (approximately 80). Two additional independent replicas of 1 million unique cDNA reads from the same blood draw were analyzed for two donors (one aged 18 to 29 and one aged 80 or older). The research as a whole found: Observed TCR beta diversity per million T cells fell roughly linearly with age, and a significant reduction was already apparent by age about 38. Because profiling used bulk unsorted PBMCs, naive and antigen-experienced compartments could not be compared conclusively. Compared with the aged group, more naive CD4+ T cells, fewer expanded clones and increased TCR diversity were shown by the long-lived group, suggesting age selection. There was a strong correlation between observed TCR beta diversity and the percentage of naive T cells measured by flow cytometry. Because donor CMV infection status was unknown, age-related changes in expanded clonotypes were potentially confounded. Estimates of total diversity from one million sequenced T cells were regarded as lower bounds and underestimates.

Libraries were constructed by 5' RACE. Instrument on record: Illumina HiSeq 2500. The second PCR ran for roughly 7 to 11 cycles and used a J-beta primer mix along with a sample-barcoded 5' primer. Each TCR beta cDNA molecule received a unique molecular identifier from a template-switch 5' adaptor carrying 12 random nucleotides. Each sample yielded at least 2.5 million CDR3-containing paired-end reads. The Mint cDNA synthesis kit, primed by a TRBC-specific oligonucleotide, was used to synthesize first-strand cDNA from all RNA. All cDNA was treated with uracil-DNA glycosylase and then went through a first 18-cycle PCR with the universal primers M1SS and BC2_uni_R. From the authors' description of their analysis: Each sample was normalized by randomly selecting 1 million high-quality reads, each carrying a distinct molecular identifier. Reads sharing molecular identifiers were discarded rather than binned into consensus sequences. MiTCR, with a Q25 quality threshold and the strictest error-elimination algorithm, was used for CDR3 identification, clonotype clustering and error correction. Lower-bound total TCR beta diversity was estimated with a nonparametric unseen species model using Euler transformation. TCRdb applied fastp at Q25 and MiXCR to the public reads, then kept only in-frame beta chains. Each CDR3 protein appears once, grouped with its most common genes and DNA. These V and J calls are TCRdb output, not the study's own analysis. The sample table shows 800,000 or so distinct CDR3 sequences, and approximately 25% are seen once. 3% to 4% of the sample comes from the top ten.

Per the germline V gene, SGDLS is the CDR1 and YYNGEE is the CDR2. The CDR3 covers 13 residues, taking in both the cysteine and the phenylalanine. The DNA shown is the 39-base CDR3, in frame from base 1. The approximately 39 donors, aged about 6 to 95 years, were systemically healthy Caucasian individuals from Russia. Each donor gave 8 to 10 milliliters of peripheral blood, collected into EDTA-treated Vacutainer tubes. Ficoll-Paque density-gradient centrifugation was used to isolate PBMCs, with at least 6 million obtained per sample. Total RNA was extracted from PBMCs with Trizol reagent, with at least 5 micrograms obtained per sample. For every donor, flow cytometry on a PBMC aliquot measured the percentage of naive CD45RAhigh/CD27high T cells. This sample also belongs to another study, concerning T cells of mothers and their children. Looking at the second paper: Nine systemically healthy Caucasian individuals served as donors, namely three mothers together with their six children. cDNA synthesis used all of the extracted RNA, with around 1.5 ug of RNA in each 15 ul reaction. In the second PCR, the M1S primer introduced both the sample barcodes and 2-4 random nucleotides. Over 8.5 million TCR beta CDR3 reads were obtained for each mother, and 2.5 million to 3 million reads were obtained for each child. Thymic selection similarly shapes TCR recombination output in related and unrelated pairs, with minor effect from inherited differences. Normalized repertoire overlap in related mother-child pairs was always slightly higher than in unrelated mother-child pairs, but the difference was never significant. No persistent microchimeric T cell clones were detected, at a sensitivity of around 97 clones per million clonotypes. To look for features that set related mother-child pairs apart from unrelated individuals, the researchers ran deep NGS to compare the TCR beta repertoires of mothers and children. On average, the children were approximately 11 +/- 4 years old, while the mothers were roughly 36 +/- 4 years old. After adapter ligation with NEBNext reagents, the libraries were sequenced on Illumina HiSeq 2000 with 100+100 nt paired-end reads. To prevent cross-contamination, the mother and child libraries were prepared one month apart and sequenced in separate runs. Between roughly 450,000 and 2,200,000 distinct TCR beta clonotypes were identified per donor. Naive TCR beta clonotypes were estimated from low-frequency clonotypes matched to each donor's FACS-determined naive share, without sorting.

The sequence derives from a boy between 10 and 17 years old in good health. The sequencing input was blood. The rearrangement combines TRBV9 with TRBJ2-1; 9 of the junction bases match TRBD1. The J call is uncertain, as TRBJ2-7 better fits the DNA end. This receptor has the CDR3 CASSAGQGLEQYF. At the DNA level, the sequence is TGTGCCAGCAGCGCAGGACAGGGGCTCGAGCAGTACTTC.